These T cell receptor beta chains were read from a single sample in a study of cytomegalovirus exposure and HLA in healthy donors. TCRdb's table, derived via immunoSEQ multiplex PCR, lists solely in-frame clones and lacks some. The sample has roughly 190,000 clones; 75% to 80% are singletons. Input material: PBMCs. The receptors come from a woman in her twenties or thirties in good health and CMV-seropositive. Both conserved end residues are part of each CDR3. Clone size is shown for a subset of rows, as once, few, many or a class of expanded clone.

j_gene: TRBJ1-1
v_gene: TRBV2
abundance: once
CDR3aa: CASTTRQGGEAFF

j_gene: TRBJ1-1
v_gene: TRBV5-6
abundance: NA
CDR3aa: CASSLGGRVRPNTEAFF

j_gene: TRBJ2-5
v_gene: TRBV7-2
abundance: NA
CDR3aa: CASSQGLVEETQYF

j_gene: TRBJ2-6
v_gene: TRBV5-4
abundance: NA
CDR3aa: CASSLEPGGANVLTF

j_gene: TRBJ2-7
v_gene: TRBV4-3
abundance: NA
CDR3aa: CASSQDFGGTSGRQYF

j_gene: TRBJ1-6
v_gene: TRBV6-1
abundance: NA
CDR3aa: CASSEFGTGDSPLHF

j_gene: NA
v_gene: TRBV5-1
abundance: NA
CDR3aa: CASSLVGQGINEQYF

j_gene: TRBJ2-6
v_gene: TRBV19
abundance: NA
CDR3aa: CASSIRGRGTSGANVLTF

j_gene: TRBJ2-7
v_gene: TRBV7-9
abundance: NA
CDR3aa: CASSLLAESYEQYF

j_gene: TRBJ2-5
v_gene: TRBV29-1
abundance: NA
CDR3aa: CSVEKRTGTRRETQYF

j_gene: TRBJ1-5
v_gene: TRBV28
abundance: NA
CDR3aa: CASSFRGGGDQPQHF

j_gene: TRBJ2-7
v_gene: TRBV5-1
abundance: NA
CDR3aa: CASSYGTGSYEQYF

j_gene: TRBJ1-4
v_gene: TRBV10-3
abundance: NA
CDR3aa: CAISSDRDEKLFF

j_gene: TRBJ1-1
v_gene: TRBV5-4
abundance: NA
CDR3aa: CASSLAGRENTEAFF

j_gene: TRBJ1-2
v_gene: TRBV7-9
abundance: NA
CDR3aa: CASSLGVFGYTF

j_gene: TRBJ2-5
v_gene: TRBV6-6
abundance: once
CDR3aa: CASSPTVQETQYF

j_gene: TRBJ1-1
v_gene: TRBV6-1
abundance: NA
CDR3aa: CASSRDTEAFF

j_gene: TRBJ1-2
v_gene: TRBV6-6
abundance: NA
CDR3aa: CASSSPTRNYGYTF

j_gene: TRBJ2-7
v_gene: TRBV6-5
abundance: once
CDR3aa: CASSHSSTTYEQYF

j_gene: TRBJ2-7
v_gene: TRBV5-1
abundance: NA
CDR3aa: CASSFSGSAYEQYF

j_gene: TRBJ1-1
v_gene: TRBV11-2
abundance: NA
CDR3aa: CASSSYREWTEAFF

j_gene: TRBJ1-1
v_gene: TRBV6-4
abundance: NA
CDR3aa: CASSAGGLNTEAFF

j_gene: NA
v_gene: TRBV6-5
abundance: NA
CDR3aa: CASSLRGNEADEQYF

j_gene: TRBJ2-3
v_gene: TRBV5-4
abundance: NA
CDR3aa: CASSSRLSDTQYF

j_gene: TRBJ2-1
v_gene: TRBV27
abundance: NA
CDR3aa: CASSSYYSYNEQFF

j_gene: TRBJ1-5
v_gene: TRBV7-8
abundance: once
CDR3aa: CASSLNRGTNQPQHF

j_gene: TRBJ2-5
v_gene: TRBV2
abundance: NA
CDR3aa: CASSRSGREETQYF

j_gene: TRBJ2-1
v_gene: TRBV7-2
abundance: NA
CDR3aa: CASSGGITSGYNEQFF